This T cell receptor beta chain emerged from a study of identifying expanded T cells in peripheral blood. General observations from the study: Technical replicates showed roughly 1.2 changed clones; about two weeks about 16.4; four weeks 19.

Collection occurred without any documented infections or immune events in donors. This CDR3 is built from 12 residues. The germline CDR1 and CDR2 sequences are SGHNT and YENEEA. Deletions cut 2 bases from V and 6 bases from J, with 7 bases between. Repertoires were generated with immunoSEQ multiplex PCR, while TCRdb's copy carries only in-frame clones and drops some. The table lists tens of thousands of clones, 70% to 90% of them singletons. As to this clone: Antigen specificity is unknown.

This TCR was recovered from a person aged 18-70 years in good health. The chain has TRBV11-3 and TRBJ1-2; D not resolved. Sequencing was done on a sample of blood. The CDR3 is CASSLRAHGYTF. As DNA, the CDR3 is TGTGCCAGCAGCTTACGTGCCCATGGCTACACCTTC.